The 22 T cell receptor beta chains below all came from one sample that was sequenced in a study of T-cell reconstitution after alpha-beta-depleted transplantation in children (dated by TCRdb to the mid-2010s). The treatment or condition label, read with the paper, signifies: allogeneic hematopoietic cell transplantation with graft depleted of TCRalphabeta T cells and CD19 B cells. The method behind the library was PCR. The sequencing machine was an Illumina HiSeq 2500. Molecular barcoding was employed in the preparation of TCR libraries, with unique molecular identifiers being used to normalize TCRbeta repertoire quantification. TCRdb reran the public reads through fastp at Q25 and MiXCR, keeping productive beta chains. Rows are combined by CDR3 protein, so each entry shows the most common genes and DNA. This sample holds over 85,000 distinct CDR3 sequences; 7.5% to 9.5% were observed only once. The ten largest clonotypes hold about a sixth of the sample.

The starting material was PBMCs, obtained before TCRalphabeta/CD19-depleted stem cell transplant. The receptor source for this set is a boy between 2 and 15 years old with acute lymphoblastic leukemia, due to receive a stem cell transplant.

This clonotype was counted many times. V is TRBV12-3 or TRBV12-4 and J is TRBJ2-7; unclear D gene. The CDR3 runs to 13 residues. Trimming removed 6 bases at V and 0 bases at J, with 9 bases between. The CDR3: CASSVGLSYEQYF. The CDR3, as DNA: TGTGCCAGCAGCGTTGGGCTCTCCTACGAGCAGTACTTC.

In this sample, this clonotype turned up a few times. V usage is TRBV7-8 and J usage is TRBJ2-7; 8 positions match TRBD1. CDR1 is SGHVS, CDR2 FQNEAQ, per germline. J lost 1 base, V lost 3 bases, and 5 bases had no gene match. This CDR3 spans 15 amino acids. CDR3 residues: CASSLADRGSYEQYF. Here the CDR3 DNA reads TGTGCCAGCAGCTTGGCTGACAGGGGATCCTACGAGCAGTACTTC.

A few counts support this clonotype. V gene TRBV5-4 combines with J gene TRBJ1-1; D is perhaps TRBD1 (5 bases). The germline CDR1 and CDR2 sequences are SGHNT and YYREEE (reference sequence). The V gene lost 7 bases and the J gene lost 1 base, with 11 bases spanning the gap. The CDR3 loop spans 13 amino acids. CDR3 sequence (DNA): TGTGCCAGCGGCACCGGGGCGAACACTGAAGCTTTCTTT. Translating gives CASGTGANTEAFF.

The chain is built from TRBV27 and TRBJ1-5; tentative D call: TRBD1 (6 bases). The germline gives CDR1 MNHEY, CDR2 SMNVEV (reference sequence). Between the trimmed V and J ends, which lost 2 bases and 1 base, there was a span of 12 bases. The CDR3 spans 16 residues. The CDR3 sequence is CASSLTGTRSNQPQHF. The CDR3 DNA reads as TGTGCCAGCAGTTTAACAGGGACACGGAGCAATCAGCCCCAGCATTTT.

This clonotype came up many times. The V call is TRBV12-3 or TRBV12-4, the J call TRBJ1-5; D gene unclear. V was trimmed by 4 bases and J by 4 bases, leaving 11 bases between them. CDR3 length: 14 amino acids. In nucleotides, the CDR3 is TGTGCCAGCAGTTCAAGGACCGGGAATCAGCCCCAGCATTTT. It yields the protein CASSSRTGNQPQHF.

This clonotype has a count of ten or more. V is TRBV20-1 and J is TRBJ1-6; 8 bases are a match to TRBD1. Germline CDR1 is DFQATT and CDR2 is SNEGSKA (reference sequence). V lost 5 bases to trimming and J lost 5 bases; unmatched junction nucleotides: 2. This CDR3 region has 13 residues. CDR3 bases: TGCAGTGCTTGGACAGGGAATAATTCACCCCTCCACTTT. Translating it yields CSAWTGNNSPLHF.

This clonotype was found many times. Written as DNA, the CDR3 is TGCAGTGCTAGGGGTAGCGGGGGTGGCACTGAAGCTTTCTTT. Amino acid sequence: CSARGSGGGTEAFF. The rearrangement links TRBV20-1 to TRBJ1-1; TRBD1 is a possible D gene (5 bases). CDR1 and CDR2 (germline): DFQATT, SNEGSKA (reference sequence). Trimming stripped 3 bases from V and 4 bases from J, with 15 bases between. CDR3 size: 14 residues.

This clonotype was picked up one time. The chain uses TRBV20-1 and TRBJ2-3; weak D call: TRBD1 (6 bases). The germline V and J ends were trimmed by 5 bases and 6 bases, with 15 bases remaining between them. There are 13 residues in the CDR3. The germline gives CDR1 DFQATT, CDR2 SNEGSKA (reference sequence). CDR3 coding DNA: TGCAGTGCTCAGGGGTGGGTCTTGGATACGCAGTATTTT. The encoded protein is CSAQGWVLDTQYF.

This clonotype was detected a few times. The CDR3 sequence is CASSLPRGGADTQYF. The CDR3 DNA reads TGTGCCAGCAGTCTACCTCGAGGGGGGGCAGATACGCAGTATTTT. The chain links TRBV9 to TRBJ2-3, with D possibly being TRBD2 (7 bases). In germline, CDR1 is SGDLS, CDR2 YYNGEE. Trimming took 5 bases from V and 4 from J, leaving 17 bases between them. This CDR3 has 15 residues.

Many counts were recorded for this clonotype. V gene TRBV3-1 combines with J gene TRBJ2-3; 7 bases line up with TRBD2. V lost 4 bases, J lost 6 bases, and 4 bases stayed unmatched. In germline, CDR1 is LGHDT, CDR2 YNNKEL (reference sequence). The CDR3 length is 13 residues. In nucleotides, the CDR3 is TGTGCCAGCAGCCTCAGGGAGGGTGATACGCAGTATTTT. This gives the protein CASSLREGDTQYF.

The rearrangement links TRBV7-2 to TRBJ1-2; tentative D call: TRBD1 (6 bases). CDR1 and CDR2 (germline): SGHTA, FQGNSA. V lost 6 bases and J 8 bases, leaving 16 bases between the germline ends. CDR3 size: 13 residues. The CDR3 DNA follows: TGTGCCAGCAGTATGGGGGCGTTGGGGGGCTACACCTTC. Amino acids: CASSMGALGGYTF.

V is TRBV18 and J is TRBJ2-3, with 7 bases identical to TRBD2. Per the germline V gene, CDR1 is KGHSH and CDR2 is LQKENI. CDR3 length: 14 residues. V shed 8 bases and J 1 base; nucleotides not matched to a gene: 6. The CDR3 protein is CASQTRGGTDTQYF. The CDR3 DNA reads as TGTGCCAGCCAGACCCGGGGGGGCACAGATACGCAGTATTTT. The whole variable domain, filled in from reference TRBV18 and TRBJ2-3, reads NAGVMQNPRHLVRRRGQEARLRCSPMKGHSHVYWYRQLPEEGLKFMVYLQKENIIDESGMPKERFSAEFPKEGPSILRIQQVVRGDSAAYFCASQTRGGTDTQYFGPGTRLTVL.

This clonotype was counted a few times. In DNA form, the CDR3 reads TGTGCCAGTAGTATCTCGGGTACCTACGAGCAGTACTTC. This sequence encodes CASSISGTYEQYF. This sequence joins TRBV19 and TRBJ2-7, with D hard to call. Between the trimmed V and J ends, which lost 3 bases and 2 bases, there was a span of 8 bases. CDR1 and CDR2 from the germline V gene are LNHDA and SQIVND (reference sequence). This CDR3 region has 13 residues.

This clonotype was seen only a few times. J is TRBJ1-2 and V is TRBV20-1, with TRBD1 matching 9 bases. The CDR3 sequence is 15 residues long. V dropped 2 bases and J dropped 8; count of bases not matched to a gene: 12. Germline CDR1 DFQATT, CDR2 SNEGSKA (reference sequence). DNA for the CDR3: TGCAGTGCTAGACCCCCACGACAGGGGGGTAAAGGCTACACCTTC. Translating it yields CSARPPRQGGKGYTF.

This chain uses TRBV20-1 with TRBJ2-7; tentatively, D is TRBD2 (6 bases). In germline, CDR1 is DFQATT, CDR2 SNEGSKA (reference sequence). With 0 bases removed from V and 2 bases from J, the gap between germline ends came to 14 bases. The CDR3 extends over 15 amino acids. The CDR3 region has the DNA TGCAGTGCTAGAGATCGGAGGGGCCTCCCCTACGAGCAGTACTTC. It specifies CSARDRRGLPYEQYF.

In its sample, this clonotype was seen many times. The junction departs from germline at one end; a sequencing error may be responsible. CDR3 sequence: CASREREDKDTQYF. The CDR3 bases are TGTGCCAGCCGTGAACGGGAGGATAAAGATACGCAGTATTTT. The chain joins TRBV6-1 to TRBJ2-3; 7 bases align to TRBD2. The germline V gene has CDR1 MNHNS and CDR2 SASEGT. The CDR3 consists of 14 residues.

This clonotype was found a few times. The chain uses TRBV7-9 and TRBJ1-2; TRBD1 might be the D (6 bases). CDR1 is SEHNR and CDR2 is FQNEAQ in the germline V gene (reference sequence). The ends were cut back, 5 bases at V and 4 bases at J, with 14 bases in the middle. The CDR3 runs 14 residues. CDR3 protein: CASSPTGSPYGYTF. CDR3 nucleotides: TGTGCCAGCAGCCCGACAGGCAGTCCCTATGGCTACACCTTC.

The V and J genes are TRBV7-2 and TRBJ1-1; D call uncertain. Trimming removed 2 bases from V and 2 bases from J, with 12 bases in between. The CDR3 extends over 15 amino acids. CDR1 and CDR2 from the germline V gene are SGHTA and FQGNSA. CDR3 loop: CASSLQAALNTEAFF. The DNA of the CDR3 is TGTGCCAGCAGCTTACAGGCAGCCCTAAACACTGAAGCTTTCTTT.

This clonotype was seen ten or more times. The CDR3 loop is CSVGRVVYEQYF. The CDR3 DNA reads as TGCAGCGTTGGCCGGGTCGTCTACGAGCAGTACTTC. The rearrangement links TRBV29-1 to TRBJ2-7; no reliable D call. Germline V gene lookup returns CDR1 SQVTM and CDR2 ANQGSEA. Trimming stripped 4 bases from V and 3 bases from J, with 10 bases between. The CDR3 covers 12 residues.

This clonotype was counted ten times or more. The genes are TRBV6-5 and TRBJ2-7; 10 bases are a match to TRBD1. Losses at the gene ends were 8 bases for V and 7 bases for J; bases not matched to a gene: 8. Germline V gene sequence: CDR1 MNHEY, CDR2 SVGAGI. This CDR3 comprises 13 residues. The CDR3 protein is CASSGTGVQEQYF. CDR3 nucleotides: TGTGCCAGCTCGGGGACAGGGGTCCAAGAGCAGTACTTC.

This clonotype has only a few counts. J is TRBJ2-2 and V is TRBV7-3; the match to TRBD2 covers 8 bases. The CDR3 consists of 15 residues. Unmatched junction bases numbered 3, after V lost 5 bases and J lost 1 base. CDR1 and CDR2 (germline): SGHTA, FQGTGA. The DNA for the CDR3 is TGTGCCAGCAGCCCGGGACTAGAGAACACCGGGGAGCTGTTTTTT. This sequence encodes CASSPGLENTGELFF.

Remarks on this clonotype: At one end the junction does not follow the germline gene, possibly because of a read error. The chain couples TRBV20-1 to TRBJ1-6; D is possibly TRBD1 (6 bases). The germline gives CDR1 DFQATT, CDR2 SNEGSKA (reference sequence). The CDR3 is made up of 16 amino acids. CDR3 sequence: CCARARGQGFNSPLHF. CDR3 nucleotides: TGCTGTGCTAGGGCGCGGGGGCAGGGGTTTAATTCACCCCTCCACTTT.